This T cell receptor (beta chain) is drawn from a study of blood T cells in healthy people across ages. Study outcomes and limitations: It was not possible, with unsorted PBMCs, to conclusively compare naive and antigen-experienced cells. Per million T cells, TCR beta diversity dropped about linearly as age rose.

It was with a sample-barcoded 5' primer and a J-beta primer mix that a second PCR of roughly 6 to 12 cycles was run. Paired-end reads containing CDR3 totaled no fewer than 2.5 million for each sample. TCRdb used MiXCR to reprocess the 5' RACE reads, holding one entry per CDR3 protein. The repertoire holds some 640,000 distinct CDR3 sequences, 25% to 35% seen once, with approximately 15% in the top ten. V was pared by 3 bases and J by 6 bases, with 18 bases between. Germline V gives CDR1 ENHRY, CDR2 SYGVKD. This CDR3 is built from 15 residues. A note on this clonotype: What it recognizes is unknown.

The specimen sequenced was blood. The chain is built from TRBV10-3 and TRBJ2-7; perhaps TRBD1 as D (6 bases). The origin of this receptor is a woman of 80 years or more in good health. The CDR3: CAISDHGGRGLEQYF. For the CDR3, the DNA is TGTGCCATCAGTGACCATGGGGGCCGAGGTCTCGAGCAGTACTTC.